Listed below are T cell receptor beta chains from one sample, sequenced in a study of T cell changes during pregnancy in multiple sclerosis. The data were produced by immunoSEQ multiplex PCR, yet TCRdb's version contains in-frame clones alone and is incomplete. The sample has tens of thousands of clones; around 87% are singletons. Sequencing used peripheral blood from another person, used as feeder cells. The source is a human donor whose cells served as feeder cells for cultures in a pregnancy study. Both conserved end residues are part of each CDR3. A D gene is named only where the DNA matches it firmly.

j_call,d_call,v_call,cdr3_nt,cdr3_aa
TRBJ2-7,NA,TRBV30,TGTGCCTGGACTCAAGGAAACGACGAGCAGTACTTC,CAWTQGNDEQYF
TRBJ2-2,TRBD1,TRBV28,TGTGCCAGCAGTTGGGACAGGTTGAACACCGGGGAGCTGTTTTTT,CASSWDRLNTGELFF
TRBJ2-1,NA,TRBV7-2,TGTGCCAGCAGCCCAATAGCGGGCATGGGGGCAAACAATGAGCAGTTCTTC,CASSPIAGMGANNEQFF
TRBJ1-1,NA,TRBV2,TGTGCCAGCAGTGGATTTCGAGGGACTGAAGCTTTCTTT,CASSGFRGTEAFF
TRBJ1-3,NA,TRBV29-1,TGCAGCGCCGACGCGGGCGGTGGAAACACCATATATTTT,CSADAGGGNTIYF
TRBJ1-2,NA,TRBV11-2,TGTGCCAGCAGCTCGGGGGGCAGGCGCTGGCCCATTTATGGCTACACCTTC,CASSSGGRRWPIYGYTF
TRBJ1-5,NA,TRBV9,TGTGCCAGCAGCGTGGTTGATCGGGGTCCCCAGCATTTT,CASSVVDRGPQHF
TRBJ2-6,TRBD2,TRBV4-3,TGCGCCAGCAGCCAAGGGGGAGGACTAGCGAGCTCTGGGGCCAACGTCCTGACTTTC,CASSQGGGLASSGANVLTF
TRBJ1-1,TRBD1,TRBV5-1,TGCGCCAGCAGCCGAGGAGTAATATACAGGGGCGGAGAAACTGAAGCTTTCTTT,CASSRGVIYRGGETEAFF
TRBJ2-7,NA,TRBV11-3,TGTGCCAGCAGTAAGGGCCCCTACGAGCAGTACTTC,CASSKGPYEQYF
TRBJ1-5,NA,TRBV19,TGTGCCAGTAGTATAGGCCCCAGGGGCGGCAATCAGCCCCAGCATTTT,CASSIGPRGGNQPQHF
TRBJ2-1,TRBD2,TRBV15,TGTGCCACCAGCAGTTGGCGGGGGGTTAACAATGAGCAGTTCTTC,CATSSWRGVNNEQFF
TRBJ1-4,NA,TRBV9,TGTGCCAGCAGCTCCCGCGGGGGGCTTAGTGAAAAACTGTTTTTT,CASSSRGGLSEKLFF